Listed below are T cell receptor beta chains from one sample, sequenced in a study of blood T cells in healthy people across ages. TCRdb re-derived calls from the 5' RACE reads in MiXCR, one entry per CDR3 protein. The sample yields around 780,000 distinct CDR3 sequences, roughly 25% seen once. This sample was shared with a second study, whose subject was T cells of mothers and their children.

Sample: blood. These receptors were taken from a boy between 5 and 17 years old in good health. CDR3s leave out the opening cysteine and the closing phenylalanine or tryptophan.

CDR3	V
ASRPGQGAPAGELF	TRBV6-1
ASSPQYTSTDTQY	TRBV3-1
ASSELAGGLVEQF	TRBV2
ASSPWSLPSGNTIY	TRBV28
AISEPSGGPAYEQY	TRBV10-3
AGSVSGGELF	TRBV2
ASSLSTEQRQF	TRBV5-1
ASSLSTSPGELF	TRBV27
ASSLLGTGNEKLF	TRBV7-9
SASGVAGGPRVF	TRBV20-1
SARQAETQY	TRBV20-1
ASSLARGQGDYNSPLH	TRBV7-9
ASSHLFRAGQVVFEQY	TRBV4-1
ASSSLRTGTYEQY	TRBV6-6
ASSVSWGTLGTQY	TRBV9
ASSLQRGGRSGTDTQY	TRBV10-2
ASGTRDFPYNEQF	TRBV7-9
ASSLDGGGRPSETQY	TRBV6-5
ASINSGGETQY	TRBV6-1
ASSDLGTGAWEQY	TRBV2
ASSRTGVGYGYT	TRBV7-9
ASSVGPTRVMAETQY	TRBV9
ASSQVGEGEQY	TRBV3-1
ASSLETGLDQETQY	TRBV7-9
ASSVTGVAYEQY	TRBV25-1
ASSIIGGTTDTQY	TRBV2